These T cell receptor beta chains were read from a single sample in a study of vaccination and CD4 T cells after COVID-19. These receptors' targets are unknown. TCRdb itself ran the PCR reads through MiXCR, one entry per CDR3 protein. The sample consists of about 15,000 distinct CDR3 sequences, roughly 43% of them appearing once. The source material was CD4+ T cells from blood, cultured in vitro. These receptors were obtained from a human donor who had recovered from COVID-19. Both conserved end residues are part of each CDR3. Each record gives: V gene, D gene, CDR3 length, clone size, J gene, CDR3 DNA, CDR3 protein. A D gene is named only where the DNA matches it firmly. Rows give clone size only sometimes, using once, few, many, or a class for an expanded clone.

v_call: TRBV27; d_call: NA; cdr3_length: 14; clone_size: NA; j_call: TRBJ2-7; cdr3_nt: TGTGCCAGCAGTATCCCCGGGGCAGTCTACGAGCAGTACTTC; cdr3_aa: CASSIPGAVYEQYF
v_call: TRBV20-1; d_call: NA; cdr3_length: 13; clone_size: few; j_call: TRBJ1-2; cdr3_nt: TGCAGTGCTAATCCGGGACACAACTATGGCTACACCTTC; cdr3_aa: CSANPGHNYGYTF
v_call: TRBV29-1; d_call: TRBD2; cdr3_length: 14; clone_size: NA; j_call: TRBJ2-5; cdr3_nt: TGCAGCGTTGCGGGCGGGGGGGCTCAAGAGACCCAGTACTTC; cdr3_aa: CSVAGGGAQETQYF
v_call: TRBV20-1; d_call: TRBD1; cdr3_length: 11; clone_size: NA; j_call: TRBJ1-5; cdr3_nt: TGCAGTGCTAGCAGACAGGGGGCCCAGCATTTT; cdr3_aa: CSASRQGAQHF
v_call: TRBV7-9; d_call: NA; cdr3_length: 12; clone_size: once; j_call: TRBJ2-7; cdr3_nt: TGTGCCAGCACCACGACAGGTTACGAGCAGTACTTC; cdr3_aa: CASTTTGYEQYF
v_call: TRBV5-4; d_call: NA; cdr3_length: 17; clone_size: NA; j_call: TRBJ1-2; cdr3_nt: TGTGCCAGCAGCTTGGCGCGTCCGGGATCCTCTAACTATGGCTACACCTTC; cdr3_aa: CASSLARPGSSNYGYTF
v_call: TRBV20-1; d_call: TRBD2; cdr3_length: 18; clone_size: NA; j_call: TRBJ2-3; cdr3_nt: TGCAGTGCTAGAGATACCAGCGGGAGGGTCAGGGCGGCAGATACGCAGTATTTT; cdr3_aa: CSARDTSGRVRAADTQYF
v_call: TRBV19; d_call: TRBD1; cdr3_length: 14; clone_size: NA; j_call: TRBJ1-1; cdr3_nt: TGTGCCACTTCGGACGACAGGGGATACACTGAAGCTTTCTTT; cdr3_aa: CATSDDRGYTEAFF
v_call: TRBV20-1; d_call: NA; cdr3_length: 15; clone_size: once; j_call: TRBJ1-5; cdr3_nt: TGCAGTGCTAGTGGGACGTCGGATAGCAATCAGCCCCAGCATTTT; cdr3_aa: CSASGTSDSNQPQHF
v_call: TRBV20-1; d_call: TRBD2; cdr3_length: 12; clone_size: NA; j_call: TRBJ2-5; cdr3_nt: TGCAGTGCAGGGGAGGGCCAGGAGACCCAGTACTTC; cdr3_aa: CSAGEGQETQYF
v_call: TRBV21-1; d_call: NA; cdr3_length: 18; clone_size: NA; j_call: TRBJ1-1; cdr3_nt: TGTGCCAGCAGCAAACACTACAGGGGAGACCCGATGAACACTGAAGCTTTCTTT; cdr3_aa: CASSKHYRGDPMNTEAFF
v_call: TRBV19; d_call: TRBD2; cdr3_length: 17; clone_size: NA; j_call: TRBJ2-5; cdr3_nt: TGTGCCAGTAGTTTCCGACTAGCGGTGAGGGGGCAAGAGACCCAGTACTTC; cdr3_aa: CASSFRLAVRGQETQYF
v_call: TRBV20-1; d_call: TRBD1; cdr3_length: 13; clone_size: NA; j_call: TRBJ1-4; cdr3_nt: TGCAGTGCCTCGGGACAGGGGAATGAAAAACTGTTTTTT; cdr3_aa: CSASGQGNEKLFF
v_call: TRBV28; d_call: NA; cdr3_length: 21; clone_size: NA; j_call: TRBJ1-5; cdr3_nt: TGTGCCAGCAGTTTTATCTCGGGGGCGGGGGTTCGAGGACACGAGAATCAGCCCCAGCATTTT; cdr3_aa: CASSFISGAGVRGHENQPQHF
v_call: TRBV6-5; d_call: NA; cdr3_length: 16; clone_size: NA; j_call: TRBJ1-5; cdr3_nt: TGTGCCAGCAGTTACTTCACGCCGCGGGGCAATCAGCCCCAGCATTTT; cdr3_aa: CASSYFTPRGNQPQHF
v_call: TRBV27; d_call: TRBD1; cdr3_length: 16; clone_size: NA; j_call: TRBJ2-7; cdr3_nt: TGTGCCAGCACCCCTTGTAAGACAGGGGACTCCTACGAGCAGTACTTC; cdr3_aa: CASTPCKTGDSYEQYF
v_call: TRBV6-1; d_call: NA; cdr3_length: 14; clone_size: few; j_call: TRBJ2-1; cdr3_nt: TGTGCCAGCAGTAGACCAGGAGATTACAATGAGCAGTTCTTC; cdr3_aa: CASSRPGDYNEQFF
v_call: TRBV3-1; d_call: NA; cdr3_length: 14; clone_size: NA; j_call: TRBJ1-1; cdr3_nt: TGTGCCAGCAGCCAAGATAAGGAGGGCGCTGAAGCTTTCTTT; cdr3_aa: CASSQDKEGAEAFF
v_call: TRBV7-8; d_call: TRBD2; cdr3_length: 17; clone_size: NA; j_call: TRBJ2-1; cdr3_nt: TGTGCCAGCAGCTTTACTAGCGGGCCAAGCTCCTACAATGAGCAGTTCTTC; cdr3_aa: CASSFTSGPSSYNEQFF
v_call: TRBV6-1; d_call: NA; cdr3_length: 12; clone_size: NA; j_call: TRBJ1-1; cdr3_nt: TGTGCCAGCAGAGGACAGCACACTGAAGCTTTCTTT; cdr3_aa: CASRGQHTEAFF
v_call: TRBV19; d_call: TRBD1; cdr3_length: 15; clone_size: NA; j_call: TRBJ1-2; cdr3_nt: TGTGCCAGTAGTATAGGGTCGGGGACAGGGAGCGGCTACACCTTC; cdr3_aa: CASSIGSGTGSGYTF
v_call: TRBV11-3; d_call: NA; cdr3_length: 12; clone_size: NA; j_call: TRBJ2-5; cdr3_nt: TGTGCCAGCAGCTCCTTCGGGGAGACCCAGTACTTC; cdr3_aa: CASSSFGETQYF
v_call: TRBV19; d_call: TRBD1; cdr3_length: 16; clone_size: NA; j_call: TRBJ1-6; cdr3_nt: TGTGCCAGTAGTAACCGACAGGGGACCTATAATTCACCCCTCCACTTT; cdr3_aa: CASSNRQGTYNSPLHF
v_call: TRBV10-3; d_call: TRBD1; cdr3_length: 16; clone_size: few; j_call: TRBJ1-2; cdr3_nt: TGTGCCGTTCACCGGACAGGGATTACGAGTGGCTATGGCTACACCTTC; cdr3_aa: CAVHRTGITSGYGYTF
v_call: TRBV7-9; d_call: TRBD1; cdr3_length: 16; clone_size: NA; j_call: TRBJ1-2; cdr3_nt: TGTGCCAGCAGCTTTCGACAGGGGGTAGGCAACTATGGCTACACCTTC; cdr3_aa: CASSFRQGVGNYGYTF
v_call: TRBV28; d_call: NA; cdr3_length: 12; clone_size: NA; j_call: TRBJ2-7; cdr3_nt: TGTGCCAGCAGCCAGGGACGGACCGAGCAGTACTTC; cdr3_aa: CASSQGRTEQYF
v_call: TRBV5-1; d_call: NA; cdr3_length: 14; clone_size: NA; j_call: TRBJ2-5; cdr3_nt: TGCGCCAGCAGCTTACGGCGGAACCAAGAGACCCAGTACTTC; cdr3_aa: CASSLRRNQETQYF
v_call: TRBV12-3/TRBV12-4; d_call: TRBD1; cdr3_length: 15; clone_size: NA; j_call: TRBJ2-5; cdr3_nt: TGTGCCAGCAGTCGGACAGGCCCCGGTCGAGAGACCCAGTACTTC; cdr3_aa: CASSRTGPGRETQYF
v_call: TRBV29-1; d_call: TRBD1; cdr3_length: 15; clone_size: NA; j_call: TRBJ2-2; cdr3_nt: TGCAGCGTTGATCTCGGGACAGGGCAGACCGGGGAGCTGTTTTTT; cdr3_aa: CSVDLGTGQTGELFF
v_call: TRBV24-1; d_call: NA; cdr3_length: 16; clone_size: NA; j_call: TRBJ2-1; cdr3_nt: TGTGCCACCAGTGATTTGGCCCAGGGCGGCCGCAATGAGCAGTTCTTC; cdr3_aa: CATSDLAQGGRNEQFF
v_call: TRBV6-2/TRBV6-3; d_call: TRBD2; cdr3_length: 17; clone_size: once; j_call: TRBJ2-3; cdr3_nt: TGTGCCAGCAGCCCCGTTCTAGCGGGAGTTAGCACAGATACGCAGTATTTT; cdr3_aa: CASSPVLAGVSTDTQYF
v_call: TRBV30; d_call: NA; cdr3_length: 14; clone_size: NA; j_call: TRBJ1-4; cdr3_nt: TGTGCCTGGACTAATGGTCAGACAGCTGAAAAACTGTTTTTT; cdr3_aa: CAWTNGQTAEKLFF
v_call: TRBV6-1; d_call: NA; cdr3_length: 15; clone_size: NA; j_call: TRBJ1-6; cdr3_nt: TGTGCCAGCAGGTTCACTAGCTCCTATAATTCACCCCTCCACTTT; cdr3_aa: CASRFTSSYNSPLHF
v_call: TRBV19; d_call: TRBD2; cdr3_length: 17; clone_size: once; j_call: TRBJ2-1; cdr3_nt: TGTGCCAGTAGTGCGCAAACGGGACTAGCGGGTCACAATGAGCAGTTCTTC; cdr3_aa: CASSAQTGLAGHNEQFF
v_call: TRBV28; d_call: NA; cdr3_length: 11; clone_size: NA; j_call: TRBJ1-3; cdr3_nt: TGTGCCAGCAGTTTGGGGAACACCATATATTTT; cdr3_aa: CASSLGNTIYF
v_call: TRBV12-3/TRBV12-4; d_call: NA; cdr3_length: 14; clone_size: few; j_call: TRBJ1-5; cdr3_nt: TGTGCCAGCAGTCCCCAGGGTAGCAATCAGCCCCAGCATTTT; cdr3_aa: CASSPQGSNQPQHF
v_call: TRBV7-3; d_call: NA; cdr3_length: 13; clone_size: few; j_call: TRBJ1-3; cdr3_nt: TGTGCCAGCAGCGAGAGCCCGGGAAACACCATATATTTT; cdr3_aa: CASSESPGNTIYF
v_call: TRBV24-1; d_call: NA; cdr3_length: 15; clone_size: NA; j_call: TRBJ2-3; cdr3_nt: TGTGCCACCAGTGATTCCGACAGGTTTGTAGATACGCAGTATTTT; cdr3_aa: CATSDSDRFVDTQYF
v_call: TRBV28; d_call: TRBD1; cdr3_length: 15; clone_size: few; j_call: TRBJ2-7; cdr3_nt: TGTGCCAGCAGTTTTTCTAGGACAGGGGGATACGAGCAGTACTTC; cdr3_aa: CASSFSRTGGYEQYF
v_call: TRBV5-5; d_call: TRBD2; cdr3_length: 18; clone_size: NA; j_call: TRBJ2-2; cdr3_nt: TGTGCCAGCAGCCCCCGCCCCGGGACTAGCGGGGTCACCGGGGAGCTGTTTTTT; cdr3_aa: CASSPRPGTSGVTGELFF
v_call: TRBV7-9; d_call: TRBD2; cdr3_length: 16; clone_size: once; j_call: TRBJ2-3; cdr3_nt: TGTGCCAGCAGCCCTCCGGGAGGGGGGGCCACAGATACGCAGTATTTT; cdr3_aa: CASSPPGGGATDTQYF
v_call: TRBV23-1; d_call: NA; cdr3_length: 17; clone_size: NA; j_call: TRBJ1-6; cdr3_nt: TGCGCCAGCAGTCACCCCCCAGGGGAATGGGGTAATTCACCCCTCCACTTT; cdr3_aa: CASSHPPGEWGNSPLHF
v_call: TRBV6-1; d_call: TRBD1; cdr3_length: 15; clone_size: NA; j_call: TRBJ1-5; cdr3_nt: TGTGCCAGCAGCCGCACCGGGACAGGGAATCAGCCCCAGCATTTT; cdr3_aa: CASSRTGTGNQPQHF
v_call: TRBV27; d_call: TRBD1; cdr3_length: 14; clone_size: NA; j_call: TRBJ1-4; cdr3_nt: TGTGCCAGCAGGAAACAGGGGGGCGGTGAAAAACTGTTTTTT; cdr3_aa: CASRKQGGGEKLFF
v_call: TRBV5-1; d_call: NA; cdr3_length: 18; clone_size: few; j_call: TRBJ2-5; cdr3_nt: TGCGCCAGCAGCTTGGTGGTCAGGTCCATGGTCGTCGGAGAGACCCAGTACTTC; cdr3_aa: CASSLVVRSMVVGETQYF
v_call: TRBV20-1; d_call: NA; cdr3_length: 12; clone_size: NA; j_call: TRBJ2-7; cdr3_nt: TGCAGTGCTAGTGGTGGTTCTTACGAGCAGTACTTC; cdr3_aa: CSASGGSYEQYF
v_call: TRBV6-5; d_call: NA; cdr3_length: 17; clone_size: NA; j_call: TRBJ2-3; cdr3_nt: TGTGCCAGCAATTACTCGATCGGCCCGGGCTTCACAGATACGCAGTATTTT; cdr3_aa: CASNYSIGPGFTDTQYF
v_call: TRBV28; d_call: NA; cdr3_length: 15; clone_size: NA; j_call: TRBJ1-2; cdr3_nt: TGTGCCAGCAGGTCTGGGGGGGGCGACAACTATGGCTACACCTTC; cdr3_aa: CASRSGGGDNYGYTF